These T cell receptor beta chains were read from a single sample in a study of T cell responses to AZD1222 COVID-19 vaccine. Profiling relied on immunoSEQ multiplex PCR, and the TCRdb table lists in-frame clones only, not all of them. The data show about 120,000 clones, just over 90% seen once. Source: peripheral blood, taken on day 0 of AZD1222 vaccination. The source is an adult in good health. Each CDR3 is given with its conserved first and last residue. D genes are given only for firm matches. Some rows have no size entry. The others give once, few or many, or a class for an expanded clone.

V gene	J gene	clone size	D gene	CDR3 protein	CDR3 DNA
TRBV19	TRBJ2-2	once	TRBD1	CASSISKGQSFTGELFF	TGTGCCAGTAGTATCTCTAAGGGACAGTCCTTCACCGGGGAGCTGTTTTTT
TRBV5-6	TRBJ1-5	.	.	CASSLGAGGRNQPQHF	TGTGCCAGCAGCTTGGGGGCCGGGGGCAGGAATCAGCCCCAGCATTTT
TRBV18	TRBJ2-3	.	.	CASSPTAITDTQYF	TGTGCCAGCTCACCGACAGCCATCACAGATACGCAGTATTTT
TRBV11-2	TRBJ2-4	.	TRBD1	CASSLAGTGTKNIQYF	TGTGCCAGCAGCTTAGCAGGGACAGGGACCAAAAACATTCAGTACTTC
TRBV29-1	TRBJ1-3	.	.	CSVGLGNTIYF	TGCAGCGTGGGTTTAGGGAACACCATATATTTT
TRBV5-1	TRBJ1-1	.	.	CASSLKELQARARAFF	TGCGCCAGCAGCTTGAAGGAGTTACAGGCGCGGGCAAGGGCTTTCTTT
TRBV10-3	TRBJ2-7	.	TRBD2	CAISESTSGTYEQYF	TGTGCCATCAGTGAGTCAACTAGCGGGACCTACGAGCAGTACTTC
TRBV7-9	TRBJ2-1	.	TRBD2	CASSSHNSGRVGKQFF	TGTGCCAGCAGCTCGCATAATAGCGGGAGGGTAGGGAAGCAGTTCTTC
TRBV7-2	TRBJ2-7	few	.	CASSLAQEQYF	TGTGCCAGCAGCTTAGCTCAGGAGCAGTACTTC
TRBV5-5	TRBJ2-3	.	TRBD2	CASSSGLAGGLDTQYF	TGTGCCAGCAGCTCCGGACTAGCGGGAGGCCTGGATACGCAGTATTTT
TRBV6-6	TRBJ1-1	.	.	CASRDDSNTEAFF	TGTGCCAGCAGGGATGACAGTAACACTGAAGCTTTCTTT
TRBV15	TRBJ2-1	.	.	CATSRDRGYNEQFF	TGTGCCACCAGCAGAGATAGAGGCTACAATGAGCAGTTCTTC
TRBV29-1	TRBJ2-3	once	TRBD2	CSAGLAGVDTQYF	TGCAGCGCAGGACTAGCGGGAGTAGATACGCAGTATTTT
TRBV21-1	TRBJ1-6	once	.	CASSKPGADSYNSPLHF	TGTGCCAGCAGCAAACCGGGCGCGGACAGCTATAATTCACCCCTCCACTTT
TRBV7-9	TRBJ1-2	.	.	CASSLTQGGYTF	TGTGCCAGCAGCTTAACCCAAGGGGGCTACACCTTC
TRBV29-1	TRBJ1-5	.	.	CSYSAGLGQPQHF	TGCAGCTATTCAGCGGGGCTAGGCCAGCCCCAGCATTTT
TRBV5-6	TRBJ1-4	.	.	CASSSTPGLLNEKLFF	TGTGCCAGCAGCTCGACCCCGGGACTCTTAAATGAAAAACTGTTTTTT
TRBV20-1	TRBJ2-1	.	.	CSASPGASSYNEQFF	TGCAGTGCTAGTCCTGGGGCGAGCTCCTACAATGAGCAGTTCTTC
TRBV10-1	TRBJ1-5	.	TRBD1	CASSDYHQGATYSNQPQHF	TGCGCCAGCAGTGACTATCATCAGGGGGCAACCTATAGCAATCAGCCCCAGCATTTT
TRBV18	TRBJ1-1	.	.	CASSPEVMMNTEAFF	TGTGCCAGCTCACCAGAAGTAATGATGAACACTGAAGCTTTCTTT
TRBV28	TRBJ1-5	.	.	CASSGDDQPQHF	TGTGCCAGCAGTGGGGACGATCAGCCCCAGCATTTT
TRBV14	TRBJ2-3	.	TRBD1	CASSQTSPRDRGLWSTDTQYF	TGTGCCAGCAGCCAAACGTCACCGCGGGACAGGGGGCTTTGGAGCACAGATACGCAGTATTTT
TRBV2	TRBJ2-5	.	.	CASSAGSTQTQYF	TGTGCCAGCAGTGCAGGCAGTACACAGACCCAGTACTTC
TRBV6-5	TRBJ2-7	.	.	CASSYNNGPSYEQYF	TGTGCCAGCAGTTACAACAACGGGCCCTCCTACGAGCAGTACTTC
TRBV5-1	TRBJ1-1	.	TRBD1	CASSLEAGGLTEAFF	TGCGCCAGCAGCTTGGAGGCAGGGGGGCTCACTGAAGCTTTCTTT
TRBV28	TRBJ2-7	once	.	CASSLGRRARSYEQYF	TGTGCCAGCAGTTTGGGCCGGCGGGCGCGGTCCTACGAGCAGTACTTC
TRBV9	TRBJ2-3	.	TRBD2	CASSVNAGVQYF	TGTGCCAGCAGCGTAAACGCGGGGGTGCAGTATTTT
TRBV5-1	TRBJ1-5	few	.	CASTIRRRVFNQPQHF	TGCGCCAGCACCATAAGACGCCGGGTCTTCAATCAGCCCCAGCATTTT
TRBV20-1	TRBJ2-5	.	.	CSARTEETQYF	TGCAGTGCCCGGACAGAAGAGACCCAGTACTTC
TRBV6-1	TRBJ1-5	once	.	CASSEALRTPLQPQHF	TGTGCCAGCAGTGAAGCGCTCCGGACCCCACTTCAGCCCCAGCATTTT
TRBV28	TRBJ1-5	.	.	CASRWPGADNQPQHF	TGTGCCAGCAGATGGCCGGGGGCGGACAATCAGCCCCAGCATTTT
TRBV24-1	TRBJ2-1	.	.	CATSDLTREQFF	TGTGCCACCAGTGATTTGACGCGGGAGCAGTTCTTC
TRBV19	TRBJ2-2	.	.	CASTIQGATGELFF	TGTGCCAGTACTATACAGGGAGCGACCGGGGAGCTGTTTTTT
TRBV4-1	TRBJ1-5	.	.	CASSQVRVQPQHF	TGCGCCAGCAGCCAAGTGAGGGTTCAGCCCCAGCATTTT
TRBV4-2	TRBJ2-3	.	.	CASSQEAGMSTDTQYF	TGTGCCAGCAGCCAAGAGGCAGGTATGAGCACAGATACGCAGTATTTT
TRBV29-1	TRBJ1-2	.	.	CSVEDRDGYTF	TGCAGCGTTGAAGACAGGGATGGCTACACCTTC
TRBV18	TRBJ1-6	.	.	CASSPGEDWYSPLHF	TGTGCCAGCTCACCAGGGGAAGACTGGTATTCACCCCTCCACTTT
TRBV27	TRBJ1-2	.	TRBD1	CASADRGPAYGYTF	TGTGCCAGCGCCGACAGGGGCCCAGCCTATGGCTACACCTTC
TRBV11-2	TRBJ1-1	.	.	CASSLRSMNTEAFF	TGTGCCAGCAGCTTACGCAGCATGAACACTGAAGCTTTCTTT
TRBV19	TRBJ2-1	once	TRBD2	CASTPGGTLGYEQFF	TGTGCCAGTACCCCCGGGGGGACCTTAGGGTATGAGCAGTTCTTC
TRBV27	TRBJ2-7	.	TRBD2	CASSLSGTLPIYEQYF	TGTGCCAGCAGCTTAAGCGGGACCCTTCCCATTTACGAGCAGTACTTC
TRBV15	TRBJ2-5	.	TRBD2	CATSRGLRQGPGETQYF	TGTGCCACCAGCAGGGGACTAAGGCAGGGTCCCGGGGAGACCCAGTACTTC
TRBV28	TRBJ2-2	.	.	CASSLGQITGELFF	TGTGCCAGCAGTTTAGGACAAATCACCGGGGAGCTGTTTTTT